This TCR beta chain stems from a study of cytomegalovirus exposure and HLA in healthy donors (dated by TCRdb to 2016 to 2017). Regarding the study in general: According to a later analysis, one platform produced both the roughly 120 validation repertoires and the 700 or so repertoires of the first cohort. To predict cytomegalovirus infection status, the study combined high-throughput TCR immunosequencing, statistical association of individual TCRs with disease status, and machine learning. The study aimed to test whether cataloging public T cell receptors could reveal signatures of past pathogen exposure. A separate validation cohort of about 110 different subjects was used in addition to the approximately 700-subject first cohort.

Receptors were amplified or captured by the immunoSEQ multiplex PCR assay. The published analysis was carried out like this. To diagnose cytomegalovirus status from the catalog of TCR beta chain sequences, a statistical classification framework was built. TCRdb stores this immuneACCESS table with in-frame sequences only. Part of the clones is absent; in the studies checked, under half of the shortfall reflects unresolved V genes, and no reason is known for the rest. That table furnishes V, J and clone size, whereas the DNA furnished D and trimming. The sample table lists 150,000 or so clones, about nine tenths of them with a count of one. About 6.7% of the sample is in the top ten clones. Details on this clone: Its antigen is currently not known. No qualities accompany the bases; no much larger clone lies one base away.

The donors were included in the validation cohort of approximately 120 subjects, a group kept apart from the approximately 700-subject first cohort. The investigation overall reported the following: The study listed approximately 150 TCR beta chains as associated with cytomegalovirus. Across donors, most TCR sequences were observed very rarely, whereas some public TCRs were present in many individuals. In both the original and validation cohorts, the classifier was reported to diagnose cytomegalovirus status with high specificity and sensitivity. The authors suggested that the approach could potentially be generalized to other disease states and immunological phenotypes. In vitro tests confirmed that a few of the cytomegalovirus-associated TCR beta chains recognize cytomegalovirus antigens. A later analysis lacked HLA typing for the validation cohort, so it scored co-occurrence in that cohort across all 110 or so repertoires. Subsequent analysis determined that TCRs grouped into clusters in the first cohort also showed a tendency toward co-occurrence across the 130 or so validation repertoires, and roughly 95% of cluster scores exceeded 0.

CDR1 is given as SGHDT and CDR2 as YYEEEE, both from the germline V gene. The germline V and J ends show losses of 3 bases and 5 bases respectively, and no gene match explains 7 bases of the junction. Taken from cysteine to phenylalanine, the CDR3 has 15 residues. Only the CDR3 portion is preserved as DNA: 45 bases, with reading frame beginning at the first base. This TCR was sampled from a woman aged 25 to 39 in good health and CMV-seropositive. The sequence links TRBV5-6 to TRBJ1-1, and 10 junction bases match TRBD1. The specimen sequenced was PBMCs. This receptor carries the CDR3 CASSYRQGASTEAFF. The DNA sequence follows: TGTGCCAGCAGCTACCGACAGGGGGCGAGTACTGAAGCTTTCTTT. Extended through the reference TRBV5-6 and TRBJ1-1 proteins, this CDR3 yields the full variable domain: DAGVTQSPTHLIKTRGQQVTLRCSPKSGHDTVSWYQQALGQGPQFIFQYYEEEERQRGNFPDRFSGHQFPNYSSELNVNALLLGDSALYLCASSYRQGASTEAFFGQGTRLTVV.